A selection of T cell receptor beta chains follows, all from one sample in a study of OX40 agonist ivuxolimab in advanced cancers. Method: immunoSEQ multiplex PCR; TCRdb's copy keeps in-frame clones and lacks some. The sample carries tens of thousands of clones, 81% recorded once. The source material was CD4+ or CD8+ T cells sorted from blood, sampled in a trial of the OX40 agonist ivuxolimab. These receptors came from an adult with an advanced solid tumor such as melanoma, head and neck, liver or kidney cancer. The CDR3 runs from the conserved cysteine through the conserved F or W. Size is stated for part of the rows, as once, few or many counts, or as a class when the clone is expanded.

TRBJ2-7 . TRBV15 CATSRVGRGPYEQYF
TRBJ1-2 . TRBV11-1 CASSFLGARGYTF
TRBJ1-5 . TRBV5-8 CASSSDLGVGGNQPQHF
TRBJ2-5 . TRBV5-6 CASSLMGGKVVETQYF
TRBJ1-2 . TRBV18 CASSPETGVFGYTF
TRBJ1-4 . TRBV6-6 CASSTSTLPNEKLFF
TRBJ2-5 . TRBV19 CASSILGAGTPETQYF
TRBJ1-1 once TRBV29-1 CSVGETEAFF
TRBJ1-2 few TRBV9 CASSADRGGYTF
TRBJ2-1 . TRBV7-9 CASSFRHNEQFF
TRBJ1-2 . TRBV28 CASSTARDGYTF